These 30 T cell receptor beta chains originate from one sample sequenced in a study of cytomegalovirus exposure and HLA in healthy donors. PCR involved 60 Vbeta and 13 Jbeta primers. The data were produced by immunoSEQ multiplex PCR, yet TCRdb's version contains in-frame clones alone and is incomplete. Of roughly 120,000 clones listed, 86% are singletons. What was sequenced was PBMCs. These receptor sequences come from a middle-aged man in good health and CMV-seronegative.

The V gene is TRBV5-1, the J gene TRBJ2-7; 12 nucleotides agree with TRBD1. Germline V gene data show CDR1 as SGHRS and CDR2 as YFSETQ. CDR3 size: 16 residues. V dropped 4 bases and J dropped 6; count of bases not matched to a gene: 11. The CDR3 DNA reads TGCGCCAGCAGCCCTGGAGGGGACAGGGGGCACAGCGAGCAGTACTTC. It is translated as CASSPGGDRGHSEQYF.

This clone showed up just a few times. This sample also contains other DNA sequences that code for the same CDR3. The chain employs TRBV7-9 and TRBJ1-5, with D possibly matching TRBD1 (5 bases). Germline assignment: CDR1 SEHNR and CDR2 FQNEAQ (reference sequence). The CDR3 extends over 14 amino acids. V lost 4 bases and J lost 0, with 7 bases in between. In DNA form, the CDR3 reads TGTGCCAGCAGCTCCGACAGTAGCAATCAGCCCCAGCATTTT. Protein sequence: CASSSDSSNQPQHF.

The CDR3 spells CASQGQREQYF. The CDR3 nucleotides are TGTGCCAGCCAGGGACAACGGGAGCAGTACTTC. The rearrangement uses TRBV6-1 and TRBJ2-7; tentatively, D is TRBD1 (6 bases). Germline V gives CDR1 MNHNS, CDR2 SASEGT. The CDR3 extends over 11 amino acids. Trimming cost V 8 bases and J 7 bases, with 12 bases left between them.

The rearrangement uses TRBV10-3 and TRBJ1-2; 8 bases align to TRBD1. The CDR3 runs 15 residues. J lost 4 bases, V lost 2 bases, and 6 bases had no gene match. CDR1 is ENHRY and CDR2 is SYGVKD in the germline V gene. CDR3 bases: TGTGCCATCAGTGAGGGGACAGGATTCCTCTATGGCTACACCTTC. It yields the protein CAISEGTGFLYGYTF.

This chain links TRBV5-1 with TRBJ2-1; 10 bases fit TRBD1. The junction had 11 bases not matched to a gene; V was cut back by 4 bases and J by 7 bases. The germline V gene has CDR1 SGHRS and CDR2 YFSETQ. The CDR3 is made up of 16 amino acids. CDR3 amino acids: CASSPLRDRGNNEQFF. In DNA, the CDR3 is TGCGCCAGCAGCCCGCTCCGGGACAGGGGTAATAATGAGCAGTTCTTC.

V usage is TRBV7-8 and J usage is TRBJ2-5; 7 bases fit TRBD1. Gene TRBJ2-7 matches the end of the DNA better, so the J call may be wrong. The CDR3 has 13 residues. The germline V gene encodes CDR1 SGHVS and CDR2 FQNEAQ. CDR3 DNA: TGTGCCAGCGCCTCAGGACAGGCCTACGAGCAGTACTTC. It yields the protein CASASGQAYEQYF.

To note about this clone: One end of the junction varies from germline; a read error may be responsible. The V and J genes are TRBV6-5 and TRBJ1-2, with D unresolved. Germline CDR1 reads MNHEY; CDR2 reads SVGAGI. The CDR3 is 13 residues long. The CDR3 bases are TGTGCCAGCAGTCGCACTCTAGATCAAGGCCCCCTCTTC. It encodes CASSRTLDQGPLF.

A single count supports this clone. The chain joins TRBV28 to TRBJ1-5; D unclear. CDR1 is MDHEN and CDR2 is SYDVKM in the germline V gene. V was pared by 2 bases and J by 7 bases, with 12 bases between. The CDR3 sequence is 14 residues long. The CDR3 DNA is TGTGCCAGCAGTTTACCCTCGGGATGGCAGCCCCAGCATTTT. Translation: CASSLPSGWQPQHF.

V is TRBV5-8 and J is TRBJ1-5; D gene unclear. The CDR3 contains 14 residues. Deletions cut 2 bases from V and 4 bases from J, with 10 bases between. The V gene's germline CDR1 is SGHTS and CDR2 YDEGEE. CDR3: CASSFSLPNQPQHF. CDR3 coding DNA: TGTGCCAGCAGCTTCTCACTCCCTAATCAGCCCCAGCATTTT.

The chain uses TRBV28 and TRBJ1-4; D gene unclear. Germline CDR1 and CDR2: MDHEN and SYDVKM. Trimming took off 4 bases at V and 7 bases at J, with 10 bases between the two ends. The CDR3 runs 13 residues. In DNA form, the CDR3 reads TGTGCCAGCAGTTCCGGGAGTAGTGAAAAACTGTTTTTT. It is translated as CASSSGSSEKLFF.

The gene calls are TRBV5-1 and TRBJ2-2; D is possibly TRBD1 (6 bases). CDR3 length: 16 residues. Germline V gene sequence: CDR1 SGHRS, CDR2 YFSETQ. Trimming cost V 0 bases and J 3 bases, with 12 bases left between them. CDR3 bases: TGCGCCAGCAGCTTGGCAGCCCGGACAGACACCGGGGAGCTGTTTTTT. Its protein is CASSLAARTDTGELFF.

The genes are TRBV6-5 and TRBJ1-5; a possible D gene is TRBD1 (5 bases). Trimming removed 2 bases from V and 3 bases from J, with 8 bases in between. Germline V gene lookup returns CDR1 MNHEY and CDR2 SVGAGI. The length of the CDR3 is 14 residues. CDR3 nucleotides: TGTGCCAGCAGTTACCGACAGCACAATCAGCCCCAGCATTTT. It specifies CASSYRQHNQPQHF.

A remark on this clone: A read error may produce the germline difference seen at one junction end. The same CDR3 is also encoded by other DNA sequences in this sample. The chain combines TRBV6-6 with TRBJ2-1; D gene ambiguous. The CDR3 runs 12 residues. Germline values: CDR1 MNHNY, CDR2 SVGAGI (reference sequence). The CDR3: CASSLSSNEQFF. For the CDR3, the DNA is TGTGCCAGCAGCCTTTCCTCCAATGAGCAGTTCTTC.

The chain couples TRBV6-5 to TRBJ2-1; 10 nucleotides match TRBD1. This CDR3 region has 15 residues. J gave up 8 bases and V 2 bases, and 6 bases lay outside the gene matches. CDR1 and CDR2 (germline): MNHEY, SVGAGI. CDR3 sequence: CASSYQGTGDDEQFF. The CDR3 DNA follows: TGTGCCAGCAGTTACCAAGGGACAGGGGACGATGAGCAGTTCTTC.

A single count supports this clone. The chain has TRBV7-2 and TRBJ1-5, with no clear D. V was trimmed by 5 bases and J by 0 bases, leaving 8 bases between them. CDR1 and CDR2 (germline): SGHTA, FQGNSA. The CDR3 consists of 14 residues. Written as DNA, the CDR3 is TGTGCCAGCAGCCCCACTAATAGCAATCAGCCCCAGCATTTT. Residues: CASSPTNSNQPQHF.

The chain uses TRBV30 and TRBJ2-7; 9 bases are a match to TRBD2. V gave up 5 bases and J gave up 4 bases; unmatched junction bases: 9. Germline CDR1 and CDR2: GTSNPN and SVGIG (reference sequence). This CDR3 is 14 amino acids long. CDR3 sequence (DNA): TGTGCCTGGGCGGGGGGGCTAGCGGGTTACGAGCAGTACTTC. This encodes CAWAGGLAGYEQYF.

The rearrangement uses TRBV9 and TRBJ1-4; 10 bases agree with TRBD1. V shed 4 bases and J 5 bases; nucleotides not matched to a gene: 11. The germline V gene has CDR1 SGDLS and CDR2 YYNGEE. The CDR3 extends over 17 amino acids. The CDR3 reads CASSSPGQGPLNEKLFF. As DNA, the CDR3 is TGTGCCAGCAGCTCTCCGGGACAGGGGCCACTAAATGAAAAACTGTTTTTT.

A single count supports this clone. Because it lacks the conserved phenylalanine or tryptophan at the end, this CDR3 is likely a read error. The chain employs TRBV2 and TRBJ1-2; TRBD1 agrees at 9 bases. The CDR3 spans 13 residues. The trim removed 6 bases at V and 2 bases at J, leaving 1 base unmatched. CDR1 and CDR2 from the germline V gene are SNHLY and FYNNEI. The CDR3 spells CASRGQGNYGYTL. The DNA of the CDR3 is TGTGCCAGCAGGGGACAGGGAAACTATGGCTACACCCTC.

This chain uses TRBV6-6 with TRBJ2-5; a possible D gene is TRBD1 (6 bases). Trimming stripped 6 bases from V and 2 bases from J, with 10 bases between. The CDR3 extends over 13 amino acids. From germline, CDR1 is MNHNY and CDR2 SVGAGI (reference sequence). In DNA, the CDR3 is TGTGCCAGCAGGTGGACAGAACAAGAGACCCAGTACTTC. Translating it yields CASRWTEQETQYF.

The chain carries TRBV7-9 and TRBJ1-4; TRBD1 might be the D (6 bases). This CDR3 has 15 amino acids. The germline gives CDR1 SEHNR, CDR2 FQNEAQ (reference sequence). Trimming pared 3 bases from V and 5 bases from J, leaving 13 bases between. The CDR3 protein is CASSFIGQSNEKLFF. As DNA, the CDR3 is TGTGCCAGCAGCTTCATAGGACAGTCAAATGAAAAACTGTTTTTT.

V usage is TRBV5-1 and J usage is TRBJ2-7; D is possibly TRBD2 (6 bases). V was clipped by 5 bases and J by 5 bases, with 14 bases between them. The CDR3 covers 13 residues. In germline, CDR1 is SGHRS, CDR2 YFSETQ. CDR3 bases: TGCGCCAGCAGGGCGGGGAGCGGCGACGAGCAGTACTTC. It specifies CASRAGSGDEQYF.

The chain uses TRBV7-9 and TRBJ1-5; D remains ambiguous. The CDR3 consists of 14 residues. Between the trimmed V and J ends, which lost 5 bases and 1 base, there was a span of 9 bases. The germline V gene has CDR1 SEHNR and CDR2 FQNEAQ (reference sequence). As DNA, the CDR3 is TGTGCCAGCAGCAACTCGGGGAGCAATCAGCCCCAGCATTTT. Amino acids: CASSNSGSNQPQHF.

The chain couples TRBV5-1 to TRBJ2-4; D is perhaps TRBD2 (5 bases). This CDR3 has 14 residues. Germline CDR1 reads SGHRS; CDR2 reads YFSETQ. Trimming removed 4 bases from V and 0 bases from J, with 8 bases in between. The CDR3 DNA reads as TGCGCCAGCAGCACCGGGGAAGCCAAAAACATTCAGTACTTC. Amino acid sequence: CASSTGEAKNIQYF.

V is TRBV2 and J is TRBJ1-1, with 8 bases identical to TRBD1. V lost 6 bases to trimming and J lost 3 bases; unmatched junction nucleotides: 9. This CDR3 comprises 15 residues. Germline V CDR1 and CDR2: SNHLY, FYNNEI. The CDR3 DNA reads as TGTGCCAGCAGCCTGGACAGGGATACGTACACTGAAGCTTTCTTT. The encoded protein is CASSLDRDTYTEAFF.

The J gene is TRBJ1-5, the V gene TRBV6-1, with TRBD1 matching 7 bases. CDR1 is MNHNS and CDR2 is SASEGT in the germline V gene. This CDR3 region has 15 residues. V shed 7 bases and J 0 bases; nucleotides not matched to a gene: 6. Written as DNA, the CDR3 is TGTGCCAGCAAGGTAGACAGGGTTAGCAATCAGCCCCAGCATTTT. It yields the protein CASKVDRVSNQPQHF.

This clone was seen a handful of times. This chain joins TRBV5-1 and TRBJ1-3; TRBD1 agrees at 7 bases. Trimming removed 4 bases from V and 2 bases from J; junction bases left unmatched: 3. The CDR3 contains 14 residues. The V gene's germline CDR1 is SGHRS and CDR2 YFSETQ. The CDR3 loop is CASSPGQPGNTIYF. In DNA, the CDR3 is TGCGCCAGCAGCCCGGGACAGCCTGGAAACACCATATATTTT.

This rearrangement joins TRBV7-9 to TRBJ1-2; D is possibly TRBD1 (6 bases). This CDR3 spans 14 amino acids. Between the trimmed V and J ends, which lost 1 base and 4 bases, there was a span of 10 bases. Germline V gene sequence: CDR1 SEHNR, CDR2 FQNEAQ (reference sequence). The CDR3 sequence is CASSLGGQSYGYTF. The CDR3, as DNA: TGTGCCAGCAGCTTAGGAGGACAGAGCTATGGCTACACCTTC.

The chain has TRBV15 and TRBJ2-3; no definite D call. The CDR3 totals 16 residues. CDR1 LNHNV and CDR2 YYDKDF come from the germline V gene (reference sequence). V lost 5 bases to trimming and J lost 1 base, with 16 bases between them. In DNA, the CDR3 is TGTGCCACCAGCGGCCCACCGTTGGTACGCACAGATACGCAGTATTTT. This gives the protein CATSGPPLVRTDTQYF.

The genes are TRBV15 and TRBJ2-7; TRBD2 matches 11 bases. The CDR3 loop spans 13 amino acids. The V segment lost 6 bases and the J segment 4 bases; nucleotides outside the gene matches: 2. Germline values: CDR1 LNHNV, CDR2 YYDKDF (reference sequence). The CDR3 loop reads CATRPSGGYEQYF. The CDR3 nucleotides read TGTGCCACCAGGCCTAGCGGGGGGTACGAGCAGTACTTC.

This clone was observed a few times. V gene TRBV5-4 combines with J gene TRBJ2-1, with 10 bases aligning to TRBD2. This CDR3 is 15 amino acids long. Losses at the gene ends were 5 bases for V and 8 bases for J; bases not matched to a gene: 10. The germline V gene encodes CDR1 SGHNT and CDR2 YYREEE (reference sequence). The CDR3 reads CASSERTSGGDEQFF. CDR3 in DNA: TGTGCCAGCAGTGAAAGGACTAGCGGCGGGGATGAGCAGTTCTTC.